Sequencing of this T cell receptor beta chain was carried out in a study of T cell repertoires in cytomegalovirus infection. TCRdb ran MiXCR on the reads and lists one entry per CDR3 protein. The repertoire includes 630,000 or so distinct CDR3 sequences, more than 20% of them detected once, and 8% sits in the top ten. With respect to this clonotype: This may arise from a read error, as a much more abundant clone is one base away.

There are 14 residues in the CDR3. V shed 7 bases and J shed 3 bases, with 13 bases lying between them. Germline CDR1 and CDR2: SGHTA and FQGNSA. The sample consisted of CD8+ T cells from PBMCs. This clonotype originated in a human donor in good health (CMV status not recorded). Some clones in this sample may be carry-over from other donors' samples. The chain carries TRBV7-2 and TRBJ1-5, with D uncertain. CDR3 region: CASNIDHNNQPQHF. The CDR3 nucleotides read TGTGCCAGCAACATAGACCATAACAATCAGCCCCAGCATTTT.